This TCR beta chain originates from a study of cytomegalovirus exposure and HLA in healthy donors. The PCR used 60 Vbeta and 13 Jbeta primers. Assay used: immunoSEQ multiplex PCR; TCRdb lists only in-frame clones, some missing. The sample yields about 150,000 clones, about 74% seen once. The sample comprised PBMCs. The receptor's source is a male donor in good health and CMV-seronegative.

CDR3 bases: TGTGCCAGCGCCGGAGGGTCCCAAGAGACCCAGTACTTC. It is translated as CASAGGSQETQYF. The rearrangement uses TRBV7-2 and TRBJ2-5; a weak D match, TRBD2 (6 bases). Trimming took off 8 bases at V and 1 base at J, with 11 bases between the two ends. The CDR3 is made up of 13 amino acids. Germline-derived CDR1 and CDR2 are SGHTA and FQGNSA. Full variable domain (rest looked up from reference TRBV7-2 and TRBJ2-5): GAGVSQSPSNKVTEKGKDVELRCDPISGHTALYWYRQSLGQGLEFLIYFQGNSAPDKSGLPSDRFSAERTGGSVSTLTIQRTQQEDSAVYLCASAGGSQETQYFGPGTRLLVL.